This T cell receptor (beta chain) was profiled in a study of T cell responses to AZD1222 COVID-19 vaccine. Study observations and caveats: The donor group comprised mostly white British people and more females; the analysis possibly underestimated clonal diversity. Among spike-specific TCRs, nearly half reportedly target unmutated variant regions.

Sequencing was performed with immunoSEQ multiplex PCR; in TCRdb, only in-frame clones are kept and a portion is missing. The data contain 160,000 or so clones, about 90% of them seen just once; the ten biggest clones take up roughly 4.4%. Worth noting for this clone: The antigen is not known.

With 3 bases removed from V and 9 bases from J, the gap between germline ends came to 17 bases. The CDR3 is 14 amino acids. Germline values: CDR1 LNHDA, CDR2 SQIVND (reference sequence). This sequence originates from an adult in good health. V usage is TRBV19 and J usage is TRBJ2-5; D ambiguous. The input for sequencing was peripheral blood, taken on day 0 of MenACWY control vaccination. The CDR3 loop reads CASSIVRAPSAQYF. The CDR3 DNA reads TGTGCCAGTAGTATCGTCCGGGCCCCGTCCGCCCAGTACTTC.